Sequencing of this T cell receptor (beta chain) was carried out in a study of regulatory T cells in long-lasting Graves disease (dated by TCRdb to about 2021). In terms of the full investigation: Antithyroid drugs had been taken for less than 3 months by newly diagnosed Graves' disease patients. Persistent Graves' disease patients were compared with newly diagnosed Graves' disease patients by peripheral blood TCR sequencing and RNA sequencing. The study took place in China and was registered as a clinical trial. TCR sequencing covered 13 persistent and 20 or so newly diagnosed Graves' disease patients, some 33 samples in total.

Comment on this clonotype: It lacks a known antigen. Base qualities are not provided; no much larger clone lies one nucleotide away.

Reading the germline V gene gives CDR1 SGHDT and CDR2 YYEEEE. V was cut back by 4 bases and J by 3 bases, leaving a gap of 11 bases between them. There are 14 amino acids in the CDR3, from cysteine to phenylalanine inclusive. The retained sequence is limited to the CDR3, 42 bases, with the frame set at the first base. The time point label on this specimen signifies: newly diagnosed GD, antithyroid drugs for less than 3 months. RNA was extracted from PBMCs in TRIzol for both TCR sequencing and RNA sequencing. Graves' disease was diagnosed according to American Thyroid Association guidelines. Patients were recruited from an endocrinology department in Xi'an, China. Each patient gave about 9.1 milliliters of peripheral blood, collected in an EDTA anticoagulant tube. Ficoll Paque Plus density gradient separation was used to isolate PBMCs, and no further T cell sorting was done. RNA quality was checked with an Agilent 2100 Bioanalyzer and agarose gel, and concentration with a NanoDrop 2000.

Library method: multiplex PCR. Sequencing was performed on an Illumina HiSeq 4000. CDR3 regions were amplified by Arm-PCR with iRepertoire HTBI primers to construct TCR beta libraries. Gel purification was performed on PCR products prior to sequencing. The published analysis was carried out like this. A total of 60 to 80 TRBV and approximately 15 TRBJ segments were identified across samples and were used for gene usage analysis of CDR3 amino acid clonotypes. COPE and FqMerger were used to merge the filtered high-quality paired reads into contigs. BLAST was used to align contigs to IMGT TRBV, TRBD and TRBJ reference genes, with CDR3 defined following IMGT. Any clonotype with a frequency above 0.1% was classified as a highly expanded clone. Repertoire diversity was measured by Shannon entropy, and V-J evenness by the Gini coefficient. A clonotype was considered public if more than one individual shared it. Using fastp at Q25 and MiXCR, TCRdb reprocessed the public reads and kept productive beta chains. Entries are consolidated by CDR3 protein sequence, retaining the most common genes and DNA. These V and J calls derive from TCRdb rather than the authors' analysis. The sample table shows 550,000 to 650,000 distinct CDR3 sequences, and 15% to 20% are seen once. Around 12% of the sample rests with the top ten.

Study-wide findings and limitations: Peripheral blood alone was examined, since thyroid tissue, which constituted the primary lesion, could not be accessed. Compared with newly diagnosed patients, patients with persistent Graves' disease had lower TCR Shannon entropy and fewer highly expanded clones, which suggests clonal expansion. Only the TCR beta chain was sequenced and analyzed. The small sample size was acknowledged by the authors as a limitation that may reduce accuracy. Preferential use of TRBV28, TRBJ1-2 and TRBJ2-5 was observed in persistent disease, whereas TRBV20-1 and TRBJ2-1 were favored in newly diagnosed disease. A larger number of public clonotypes was shared among persistent patients (about 2,700) than among newly diagnosed patients (roughly 970).

This sample also belongs to another study, concerning T cells in Graves' hyperthyroidism and ophthalmopathy. The second study's paper adds: Stable Graves' hyperthyroidism was defined as the absence of progression to ophthalmopathy over 18 months of follow-up. The hyperthyroidism patients were between 18 and 65 years old and newly diagnosed, with a disease duration of less than 2 months. The study excluded patients with uncontrolled infections, other autoimmune diseases, pregnancy or lactation. Clinical symptoms, serum thyroxine and TRAb, thyroid ultrasound, and orbital computed tomography formed the basis for the diagnoses. The first round of RT-PCR for the TCR CDR3 was performed with the HTBI primer set and the Qiagen OneStep RT-PCR kit. Most expanded thyroid clonotypes (frequency above 0.001) were also detected in blood, a finding suggesting that blood repertoires may reflect thyroid immune responses. Ophthalmopathy was separated from stable hyperthyroidism by a 13 V-J signature model, with approximately 85% sensitivity and approximately 84% specificity obtained in cross-validation and 80%/75% obtained in testing. In validation, the model predicted progression to ophthalmopathy a median of around 6.5 months before onset, with about 64% sensitivity and nearly 75% specificity. To identify TCR V-J signatures that set the groups apart, the researchers used a discovery cohort of 100 patients, made up of under 50 with Graves' ophthalmopathy and some 56 with stable Graves' hyperthyroidism. Prospective prediction of ophthalmopathy was tested in an independent validation cohort of approximately 18 hyperthyroidism patients and some 17 patients who later progressed to ophthalmopathy. The 100 or so discovery patients were randomly divided into training and test sets at a 7:3 ratio. The study also compared thyroid tissue and blood T-cell repertoires from over 5 Graves' hyperthyroidism patients. Following sampling, methimazole starting at 30 mg daily was given to hyperthyroidism patients, and high-dose intravenous methylprednisolone was given to ophthalmopathy patients. The libraries were constructed in a second round of multiplex PCR and then size-selected and purified. Sequencing of the libraries was done on an Illumina HiSeq2000 using paired-end 100 bp reads. SOAPnuke was used to process the raw data, with reads discarded if the reads contained adapters or uncalled bases, had a mean Phred below 15, or lacked an exact constant-primer or identifier match. COPE v1.2.5 was used to merge the high-quality paired reads, and each unique nucleotide sequence was defined as a clonotype. MiTCR v1.1 was used to align clonotypes to the IMGT TRBV, TRBD and TRBJ reference segments. The analysis was restricted to V-J combinations with a frequency above 0.0001, which together covered 99% to 99.2% of the repertoires. The TCS score was defined as the ratio of F50 (clonal expansion) to E x V (chaos), calculated using BLOSUM62-based TCRdist between CDR3 peptides within each V-J. Welch's t-statistics and random forest reduced just over 500 V-J features to 10 to 15, which were used in a naive Bayes classifier (R e1071). No statistical method was used to set the sample size in advance, and investigators knew the group allocation. The paper reports TCR Vbeta CDR3 sequencing of some 140 peripheral blood samples: fewer than 50 ophthalmopathy, fewer than 80 hyperthyroidism and around 17 progressor patients.

Sample: peripheral blood mononuclear cells (PBMCs), taken at new diagnosis, from a patient treated with antithyroid drugs. The clonotype originates from a man aged 18 to 35 with Graves disease. Donor details come from another sample of the same person, matched by shared clones. This chain is built from TRBV5-6 and TRBJ1-3; a confident D gene designation cannot be given. The CDR3 region reads CASSGRVLGNTIYF. The DNA sequence is as follows: TGTGCCAGCAGCGGAAGGGTTCTTGGAAACACCATATATTTT.